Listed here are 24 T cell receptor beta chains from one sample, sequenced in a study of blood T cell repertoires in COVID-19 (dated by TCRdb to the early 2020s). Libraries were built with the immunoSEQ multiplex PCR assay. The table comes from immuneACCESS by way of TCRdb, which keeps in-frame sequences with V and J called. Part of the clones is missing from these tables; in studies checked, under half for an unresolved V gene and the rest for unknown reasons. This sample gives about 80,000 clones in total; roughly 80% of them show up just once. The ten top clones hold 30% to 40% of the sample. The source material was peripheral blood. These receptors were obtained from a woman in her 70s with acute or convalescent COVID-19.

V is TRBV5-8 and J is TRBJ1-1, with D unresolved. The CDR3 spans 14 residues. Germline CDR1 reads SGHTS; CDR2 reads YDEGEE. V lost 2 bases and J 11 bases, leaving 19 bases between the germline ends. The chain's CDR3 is CASSFIRPALEAFF. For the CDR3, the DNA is TGTGCCAGCAGCTTCATAAGACCTGCGTTGGAGGCTTTCTTT.

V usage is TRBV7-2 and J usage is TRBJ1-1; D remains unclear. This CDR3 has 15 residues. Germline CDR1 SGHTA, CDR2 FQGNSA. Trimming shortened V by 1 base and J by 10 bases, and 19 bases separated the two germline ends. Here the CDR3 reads CASSLDAGDEGIAFF. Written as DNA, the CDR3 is TGTGCCAGCAGCTTAGACGCCGGCGACGAGGGTATAGCTTTCTTT.

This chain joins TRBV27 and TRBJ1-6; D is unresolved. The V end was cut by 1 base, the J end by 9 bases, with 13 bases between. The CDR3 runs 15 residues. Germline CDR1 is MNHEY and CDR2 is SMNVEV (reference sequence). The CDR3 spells CASSLYGAGISPLHF. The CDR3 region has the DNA TGTGCCAGCAGTTTATATGGCGCGGGGATTTCACCCCTCCACTTT.

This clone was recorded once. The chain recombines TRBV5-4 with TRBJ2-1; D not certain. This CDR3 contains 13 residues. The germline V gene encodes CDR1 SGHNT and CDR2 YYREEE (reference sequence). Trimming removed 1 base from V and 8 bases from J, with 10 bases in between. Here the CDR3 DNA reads TGTGCCAGCAGCTTGACCCTTCGCGATGAGCAGTTCTTC. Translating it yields CASSLTLRDEQFF.

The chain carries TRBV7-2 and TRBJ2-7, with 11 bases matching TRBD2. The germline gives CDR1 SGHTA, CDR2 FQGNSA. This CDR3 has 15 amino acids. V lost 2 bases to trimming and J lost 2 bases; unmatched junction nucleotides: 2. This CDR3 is CASSLRLAGPYEQYF. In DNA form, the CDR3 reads TGTGCCAGCAGCTTACGACTAGCGGGGCCCTACGAGCAGTACTTC.

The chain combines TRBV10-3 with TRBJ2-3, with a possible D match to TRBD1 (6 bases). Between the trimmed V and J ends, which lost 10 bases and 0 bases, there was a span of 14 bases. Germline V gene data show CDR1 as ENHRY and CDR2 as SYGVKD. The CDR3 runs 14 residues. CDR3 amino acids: CATAGVTSTDTQYF. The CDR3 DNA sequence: TGTGCCACCGCAGGGGTCACTAGCACAGATACGCAGTATTTT.

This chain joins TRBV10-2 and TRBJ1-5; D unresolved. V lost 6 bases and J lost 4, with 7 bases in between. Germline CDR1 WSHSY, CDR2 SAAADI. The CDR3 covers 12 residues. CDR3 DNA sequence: TGCGCCAGCAGGGGAGAGAATCAGCCCCAGCATTTT. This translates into CASRGENQPQHF.

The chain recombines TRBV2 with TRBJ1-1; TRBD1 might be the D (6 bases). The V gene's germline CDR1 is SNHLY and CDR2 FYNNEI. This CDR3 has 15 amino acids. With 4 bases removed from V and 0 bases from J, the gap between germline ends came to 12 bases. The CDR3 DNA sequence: TGTGCCAGCAGTGGGGACATCGCCATGAACACTGAAGCTTTCTTT. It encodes CASSGDIAMNTEAFF.

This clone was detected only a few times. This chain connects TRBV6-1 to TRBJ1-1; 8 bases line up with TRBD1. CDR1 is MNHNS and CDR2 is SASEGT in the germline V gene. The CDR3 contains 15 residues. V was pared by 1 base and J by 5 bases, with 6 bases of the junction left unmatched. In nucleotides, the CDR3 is TGTGCCAGCAGTGAAGAGGACAGGGTGTGGACTGAAGCTTTCTTT. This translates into CASSEEDRVWTEAFF.

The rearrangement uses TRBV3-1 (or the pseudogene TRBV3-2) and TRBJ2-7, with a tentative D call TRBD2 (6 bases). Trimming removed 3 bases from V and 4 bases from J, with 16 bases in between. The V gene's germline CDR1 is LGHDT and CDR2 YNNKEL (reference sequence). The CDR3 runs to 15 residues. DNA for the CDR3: TGTGCCAGCAGCCACGACTCCGGGGGTATATACGAGCAGTACTTC. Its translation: CASSHDSGGIYEQYF.

The CDR3 DNA is TGCGCCAGCAGCTTGGGGCTAGTGGGCCAAGAGACCCAGTACTTC. Protein: CASSLGLVGQETQYF. The chain has TRBV5-1 and TRBJ2-5; D ambiguous. V was shortened by 0 bases and J by 1 base, with 10 bases between the two germline ends. The CDR3 runs to 15 residues. Germline V gene sequence: CDR1 SGHRS, CDR2 YFSETQ.

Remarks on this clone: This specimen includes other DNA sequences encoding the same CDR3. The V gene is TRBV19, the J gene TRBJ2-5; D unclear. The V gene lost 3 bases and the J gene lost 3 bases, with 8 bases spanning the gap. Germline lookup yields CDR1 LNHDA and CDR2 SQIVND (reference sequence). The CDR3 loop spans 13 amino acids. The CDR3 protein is CASSMGREETQYF. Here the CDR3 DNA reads TGTGCCAGTAGTATGGGCCGAGAAGAGACCCAGTACTTC.

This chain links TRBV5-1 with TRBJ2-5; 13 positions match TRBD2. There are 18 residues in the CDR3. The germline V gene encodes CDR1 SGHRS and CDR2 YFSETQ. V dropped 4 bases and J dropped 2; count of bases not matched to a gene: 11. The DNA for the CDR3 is TGCGCCAGCAGCCCAACGGGACTAGCGGGGCCCAAACAAGAGACCCAGTACTTC. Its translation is CASSPTGLAGPKQETQYF.

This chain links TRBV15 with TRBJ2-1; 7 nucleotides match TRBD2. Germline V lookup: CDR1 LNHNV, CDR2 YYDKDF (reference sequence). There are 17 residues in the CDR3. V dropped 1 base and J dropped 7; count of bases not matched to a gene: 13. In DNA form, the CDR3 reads TGTGCCACCAGCAGAGTTTTCGTCGCGGGAGCCGGGAATGAGCAGTTCTTC. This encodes CATSRVFVAGAGNEQFF. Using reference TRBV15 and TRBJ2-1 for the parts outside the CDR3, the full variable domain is DAMVIQNPRYQVTQFGKPVTLSCSQTLNHNVMYWYQQKSSQAPKLLFHYYDKDFNNEADTPDNFQSRRPNTSFCFLDIRSPGLGDTAMYLCATSRVFVAGAGNEQFFGPGTRLTVL.

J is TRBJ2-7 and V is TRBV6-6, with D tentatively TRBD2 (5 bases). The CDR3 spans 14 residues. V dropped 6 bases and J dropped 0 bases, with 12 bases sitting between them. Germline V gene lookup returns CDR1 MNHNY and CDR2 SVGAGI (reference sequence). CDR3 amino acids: CASSPPGVSYEQYF. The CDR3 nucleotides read TGTGCCAGCAGCCCGCCCGGGGTCTCCTACGAGCAGTACTTC.

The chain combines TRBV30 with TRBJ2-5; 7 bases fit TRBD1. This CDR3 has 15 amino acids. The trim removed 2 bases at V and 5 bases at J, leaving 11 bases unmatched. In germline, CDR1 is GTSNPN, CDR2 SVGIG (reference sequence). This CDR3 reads CAWSTYRGFEETQYF. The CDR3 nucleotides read TGTGCCTGGAGTACATACAGGGGATTTGAGGAGACCCAGTACTTC.

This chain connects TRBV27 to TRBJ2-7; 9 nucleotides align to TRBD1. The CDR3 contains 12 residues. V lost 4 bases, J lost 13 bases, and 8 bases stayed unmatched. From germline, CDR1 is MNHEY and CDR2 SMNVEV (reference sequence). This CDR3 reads CASSWGQGPKYF. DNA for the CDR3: TGTGCCAGCAGTTGGGGACAGGGCCCCAAATACTTC.

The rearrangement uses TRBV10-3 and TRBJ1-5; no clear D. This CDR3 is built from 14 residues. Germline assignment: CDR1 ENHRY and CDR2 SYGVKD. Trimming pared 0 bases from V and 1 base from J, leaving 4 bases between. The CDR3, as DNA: TGTGCCATCAGTGAGTCAAGCAGCAATCAGCCCCAGCATTTT. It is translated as CAISESSSNQPQHF.

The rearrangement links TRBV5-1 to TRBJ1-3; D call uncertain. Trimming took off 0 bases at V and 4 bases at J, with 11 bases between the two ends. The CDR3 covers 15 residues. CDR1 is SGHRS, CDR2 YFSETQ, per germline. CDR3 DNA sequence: TGCGCCAGCAGCTTGGTAGAGGGTTTGGGAAACACCATATATTTT. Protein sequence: CASSLVEGLGNTIYF.

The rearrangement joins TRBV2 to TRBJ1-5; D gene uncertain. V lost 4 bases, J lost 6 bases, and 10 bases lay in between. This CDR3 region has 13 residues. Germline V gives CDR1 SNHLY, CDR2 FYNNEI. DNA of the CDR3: TGTGCCAGCAGTGTATCATTCGGTCAGCCCCAGCATTTT. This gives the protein CASSVSFGQPQHF.

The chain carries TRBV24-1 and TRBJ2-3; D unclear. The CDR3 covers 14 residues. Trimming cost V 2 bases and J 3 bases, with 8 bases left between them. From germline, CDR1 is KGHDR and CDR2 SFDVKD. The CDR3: CATSDSERTDTQYF. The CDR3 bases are TGTGCCACCAGTGATTCTGAACGGACAGATACGCAGTATTTT.

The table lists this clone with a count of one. In nucleotides, the CDR3 is TGTGCCAGCAGCCTACGGAGGAATGAGCAGTTCTTC. Encoded protein: CASSLRRNEQFF. The chain links TRBV7-2 to TRBJ2-1; TRBD2 might be the D (5 bases). Between the trimmed V and J ends, which lost 5 bases and 7 bases, there was a span of 9 bases. Looked up from germline, CDR1 is SGHTA and CDR2 is FQGNSA. The CDR3 covers 12 residues.

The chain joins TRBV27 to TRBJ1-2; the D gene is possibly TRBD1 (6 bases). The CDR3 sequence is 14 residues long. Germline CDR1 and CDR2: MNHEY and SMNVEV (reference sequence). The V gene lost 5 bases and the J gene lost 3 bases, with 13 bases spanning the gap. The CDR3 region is CASSPDRGYYGYTF. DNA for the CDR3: TGTGCCAGCAGTCCGGACAGAGGATACTATGGCTACACCTTC.

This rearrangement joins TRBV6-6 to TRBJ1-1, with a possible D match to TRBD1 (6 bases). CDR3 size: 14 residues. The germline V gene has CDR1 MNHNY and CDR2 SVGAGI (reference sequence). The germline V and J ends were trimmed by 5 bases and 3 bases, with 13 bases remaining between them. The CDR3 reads CASSRQGLYTEAFF. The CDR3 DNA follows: TGTGCCAGCAGTCGGCAGGGGTTGTACACTGAAGCTTTCTTT.